This T cell receptor (beta chain) was documented in a study of CDR3 diversity in severe acne. J gave up 4 bases and V 3 bases, and 5 bases lay outside the gene matches. Germline lookup yields CDR1 MGHDK and CDR2 SYGVNS. This CDR3 region has 17 residues. This clonotype came up once. From the PCR reads, TCRdb called clonotypes with MiXCR, one entry per CDR3 protein. The sample carries 84,000 or so distinct CDR3 sequences, roughly half recorded once. Sequencing was done on a sample of blood. This TCR was recovered from a male donor in good health, serving as a control. The rearrangement uses TRBV25-1 and TRBJ2-1; TRBD2 matches 14 bases. CDR3 protein: CASSDSGTSGSYNEQFF. CDR3 in DNA: TGTGCCAGCAGTGACTCCGGGACTAGCGGGAGTTACAATGAGCAGTTCTTC.